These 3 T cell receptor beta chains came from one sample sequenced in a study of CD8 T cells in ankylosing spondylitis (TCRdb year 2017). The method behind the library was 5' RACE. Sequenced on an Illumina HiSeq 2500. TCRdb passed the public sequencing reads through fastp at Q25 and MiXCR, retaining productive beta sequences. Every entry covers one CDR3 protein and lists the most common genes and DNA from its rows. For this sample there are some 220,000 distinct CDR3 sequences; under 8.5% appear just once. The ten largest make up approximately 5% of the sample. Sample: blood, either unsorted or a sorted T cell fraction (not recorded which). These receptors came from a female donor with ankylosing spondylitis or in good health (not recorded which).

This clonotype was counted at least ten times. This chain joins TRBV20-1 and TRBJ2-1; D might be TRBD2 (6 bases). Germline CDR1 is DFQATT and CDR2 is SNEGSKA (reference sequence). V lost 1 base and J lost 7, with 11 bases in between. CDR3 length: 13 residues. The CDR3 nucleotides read TGCAGTGCTAGAGGAGGCGGGATAAATGAGCAGTTCTTC. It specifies CSARGGGINEQFF.

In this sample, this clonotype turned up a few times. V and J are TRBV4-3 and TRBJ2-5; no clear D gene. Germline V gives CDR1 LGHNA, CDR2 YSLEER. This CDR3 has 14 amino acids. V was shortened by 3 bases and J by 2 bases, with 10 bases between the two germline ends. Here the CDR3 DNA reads TGCGCCAGCAGCCACGCGGCCGAACAAGAGACCCAGTACTTC. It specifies CASSHAAEQETQYF.

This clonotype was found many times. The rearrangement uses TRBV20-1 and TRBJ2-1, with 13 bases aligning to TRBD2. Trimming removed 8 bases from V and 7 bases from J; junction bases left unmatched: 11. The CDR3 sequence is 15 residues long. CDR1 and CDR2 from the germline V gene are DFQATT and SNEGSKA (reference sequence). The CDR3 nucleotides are TGCAGTCCAACTTCCGGGACTAGCGGGATTAATGAGCAGTTCTTC. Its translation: CSPTSGTSGINEQFF.